This T cell receptor beta chain came from a study of CD8+ T cells in alopecia areata. From germline, CDR1 is LGHNA and CDR2 YNFKEQ. This CDR3 has 12 amino acids. Between the trimmed V and J ends, which lost 4 bases and 6 bases, there was a span of 9 bases. The treatment was: oral pan-JAK inhibitor, 5-10 mg twice daily. RNA extraction was followed by reverse transcription into cDNA, which acted as the sequencing template. TCRdb's table, derived via immunoSEQ multiplex PCR, lists solely in-frame clones and lacks some. The table lists approximately 100,000 clones, 55% to 75% of them singletons, with 16% in the top ten.

The clonotype was recovered from a human donor with alopecia areata. This chain connects TRBV4-2 to TRBJ1-2; tentatively, D is TRBD1 (6 bases). The sample in question was CD8+ T cells sorted from blood, obtained at roughly week 58, from a patient treated with tofacitinib. The CDR3 protein is CASSRTGNGYTF. The CDR3 region has the DNA TGTGCCAGCAGCCGAACAGGGAATGGCTACACCTTC.